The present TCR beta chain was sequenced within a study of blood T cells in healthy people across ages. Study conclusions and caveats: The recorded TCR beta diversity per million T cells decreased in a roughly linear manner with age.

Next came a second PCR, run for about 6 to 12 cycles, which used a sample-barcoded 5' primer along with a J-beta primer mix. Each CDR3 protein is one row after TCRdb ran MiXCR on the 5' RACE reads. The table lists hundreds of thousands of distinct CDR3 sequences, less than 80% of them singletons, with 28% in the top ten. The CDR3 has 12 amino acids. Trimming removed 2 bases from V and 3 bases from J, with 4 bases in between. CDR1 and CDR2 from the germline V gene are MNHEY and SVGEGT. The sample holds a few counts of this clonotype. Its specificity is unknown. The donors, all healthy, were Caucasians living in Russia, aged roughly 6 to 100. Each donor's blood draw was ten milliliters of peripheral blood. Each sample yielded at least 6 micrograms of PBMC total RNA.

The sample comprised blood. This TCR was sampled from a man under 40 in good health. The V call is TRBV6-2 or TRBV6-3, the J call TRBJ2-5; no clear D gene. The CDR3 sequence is CASSYGKETQYF. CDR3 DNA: TGTGCCAGCAGTTACGGTAAAGAGACCCAGTACTTC.